This T cell receptor (beta chain) is from a study of identical twins. Findings of the study overall: Analyses of zero insertions could, in part, be confounded by invariant MAIT and iNKT cells. Fewer insertions were carried by abundant cord blood beta clonotypes, but none was seen in memory repertoires. Models, which agreed with sharing between unrelated individuals, nonetheless underestimated the out-of-frame TCR alpha sharing seen in monozygotic twins. The analysis was cross-sectional rather than longitudinal within donors.

TCRdb redid the calling of the 5' RACE reads with MiXCR, one entry per CDR3 protein. Here the sample spans hundreds of thousands of distinct CDR3 sequences, 8.5% to 9.5% being singletons. V was cut by 4 bases and J by 4 bases, with 19 bases left in between. Germline V gene data show CDR1 as SEHNR and CDR2 as FQNEAQ (reference sequence). The CDR3 spans 16 residues. The sample holds many counts of this clonotype. The antigen is undetermined. The same sample was also used in a study of yellow fever vaccine responses in identical twins.

The chain has TRBV7-9 and TRBJ2-5; maybe TRBD2 (5 bases). The sample consisted of PBMCs. This sequence originates from a woman aged 18-29 years in good health. CDR3 sequence (DNA): TGTGCCAGCAGCTCCCTGTCCGAACACGGAGGAGAGACCCAGTACTTC. Amino acid sequence: CASSSLSEHGGETQYF.